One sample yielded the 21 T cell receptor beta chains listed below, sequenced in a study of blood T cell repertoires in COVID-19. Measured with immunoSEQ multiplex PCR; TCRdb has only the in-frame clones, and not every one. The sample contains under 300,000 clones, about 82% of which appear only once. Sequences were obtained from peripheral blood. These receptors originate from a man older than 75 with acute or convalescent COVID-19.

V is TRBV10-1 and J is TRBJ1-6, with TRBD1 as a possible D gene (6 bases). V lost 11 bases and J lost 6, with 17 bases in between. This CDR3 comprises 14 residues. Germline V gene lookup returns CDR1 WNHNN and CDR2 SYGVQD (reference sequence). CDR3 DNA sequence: TGCGCCTCGAGCTTACAGGGAACTAATTCACCCCTCCACTTT. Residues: CASSLQGTNSPLHF.

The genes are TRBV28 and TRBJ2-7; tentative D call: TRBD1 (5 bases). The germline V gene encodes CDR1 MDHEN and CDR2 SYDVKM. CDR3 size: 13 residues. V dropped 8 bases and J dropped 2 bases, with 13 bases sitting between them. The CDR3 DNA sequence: TGTGCCAGCGCCTCAGGGCCAACCTACGAGCAGTACTTC. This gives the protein CASASGPTYEQYF.

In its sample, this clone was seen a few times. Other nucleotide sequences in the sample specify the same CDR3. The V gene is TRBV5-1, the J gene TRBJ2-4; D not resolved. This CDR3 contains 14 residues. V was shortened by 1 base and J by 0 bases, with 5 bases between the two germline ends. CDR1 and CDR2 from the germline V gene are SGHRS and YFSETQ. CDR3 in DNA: TGCGCCAGCAGCTTGACAGTAGCCAAAAACATTCAGTACTTC. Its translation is CASSLTVAKNIQYF.

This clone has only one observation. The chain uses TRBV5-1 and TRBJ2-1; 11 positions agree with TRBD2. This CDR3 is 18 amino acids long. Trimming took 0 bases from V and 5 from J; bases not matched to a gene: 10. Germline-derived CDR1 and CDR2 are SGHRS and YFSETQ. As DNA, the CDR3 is TGCGCCAGCAGCTTGGGATATGCACTAGCGGGAGACCACAATGAGCAGTTCTTC. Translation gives CASSLGYALAGDHNEQFF.

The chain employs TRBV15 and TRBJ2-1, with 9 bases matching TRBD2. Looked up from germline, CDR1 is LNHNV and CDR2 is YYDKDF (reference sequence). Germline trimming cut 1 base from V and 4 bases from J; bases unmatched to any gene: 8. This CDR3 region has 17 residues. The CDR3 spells CATSRGGGLAGYNEQFF. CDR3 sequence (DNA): TGTGCCACCAGCAGAGGGGGGGGACTAGCCGGTTACAATGAGCAGTTCTTC.

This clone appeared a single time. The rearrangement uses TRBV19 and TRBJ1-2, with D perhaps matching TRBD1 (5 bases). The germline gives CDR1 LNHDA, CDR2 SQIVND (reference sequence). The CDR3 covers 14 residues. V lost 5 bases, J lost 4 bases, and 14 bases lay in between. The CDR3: CASSRGEFGYGYTF. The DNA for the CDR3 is TGTGCCAGTAGTCGGGGGGAGTTTGGCTATGGCTACACCTTC.

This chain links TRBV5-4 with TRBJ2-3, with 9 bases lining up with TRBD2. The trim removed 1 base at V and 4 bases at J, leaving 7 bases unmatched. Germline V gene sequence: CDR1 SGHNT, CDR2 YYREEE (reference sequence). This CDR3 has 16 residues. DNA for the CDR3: TGTGCCAGCAGCTTGTCCGGCGGGAGGGCTGCAGATACGCAGTATTTT. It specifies CASSLSGGRAADTQYF.

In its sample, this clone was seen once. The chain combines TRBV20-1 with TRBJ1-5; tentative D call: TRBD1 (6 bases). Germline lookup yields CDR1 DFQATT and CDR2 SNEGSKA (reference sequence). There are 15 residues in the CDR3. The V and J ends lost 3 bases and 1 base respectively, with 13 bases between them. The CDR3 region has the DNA TGCAGTGCTAGTAGACTCACAGGGAGCAATCAGCCCCAGCATTTT. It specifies CSASRLTGSNQPQHF.

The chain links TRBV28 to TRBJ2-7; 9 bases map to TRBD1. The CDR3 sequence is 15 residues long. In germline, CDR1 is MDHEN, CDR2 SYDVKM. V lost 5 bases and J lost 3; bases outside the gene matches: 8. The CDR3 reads CASSRLGQGYYEQYF. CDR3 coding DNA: TGTGCCAGCAGTCGCCTGGGACAGGGTTACTACGAGCAGTACTTC.

CDR3 sequence: CASSTTPGQRPNQPQHF. The CDR3 coding sequence is TGTGCCAGTAGTACCACCCCGGGACAGCGCCCTAATCAGCCCCAGCATTTT. The gene calls are TRBV19 and TRBJ1-5; 7 bases agree with TRBD1. The CDR3 sequence is 17 residues long. Per germline, CDR1 LNHDA and CDR2 SQIVND (reference sequence). V was clipped by 4 bases and J by 4 bases; unmatched bases: 13. The complete variable domain, with remaining parts taken from reference TRBV19 and TRBJ1-5, reads DGGITQSPKYLFRKEGQNVTLSCEQNLNHDAMYWYRQDPGQGLRLIYYSQIVNDFQKGDIAEGYSVSREKKESFPLTVTSAQKNPTAFYLCASSTTPGQRPNQPQHFGDGTRLSIL.

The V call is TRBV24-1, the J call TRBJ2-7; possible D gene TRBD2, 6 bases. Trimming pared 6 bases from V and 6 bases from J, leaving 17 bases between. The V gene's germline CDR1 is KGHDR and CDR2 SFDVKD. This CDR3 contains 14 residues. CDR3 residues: CATSMGGSPSEQYF. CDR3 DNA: TGTGCCACCAGTATGGGGGGATCCCCCTCCGAGCAGTACTTC.

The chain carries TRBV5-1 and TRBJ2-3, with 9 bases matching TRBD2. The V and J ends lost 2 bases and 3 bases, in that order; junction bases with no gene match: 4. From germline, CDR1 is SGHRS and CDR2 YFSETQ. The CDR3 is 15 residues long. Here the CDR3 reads CASSLAGGRTDTQYF. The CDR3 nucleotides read TGCGCCAGCAGCTTAGCGGGAGGTCGTACAGATACGCAGTATTTT.

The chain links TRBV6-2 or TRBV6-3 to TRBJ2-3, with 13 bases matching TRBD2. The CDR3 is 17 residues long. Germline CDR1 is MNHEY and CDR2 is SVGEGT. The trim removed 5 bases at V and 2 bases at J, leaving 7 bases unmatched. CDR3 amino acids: CASSLGLAGASTDTQYF. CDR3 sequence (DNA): TGTGCCAGCAGTCTAGGACTAGCGGGGGCCTCCACAGATACGCAGTATTTT.

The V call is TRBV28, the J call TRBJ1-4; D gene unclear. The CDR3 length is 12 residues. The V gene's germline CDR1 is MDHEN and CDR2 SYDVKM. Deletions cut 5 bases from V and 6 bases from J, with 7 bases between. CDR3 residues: CASSTGDEKLFF. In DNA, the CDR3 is TGTGCCAGCAGTACCGGGGATGAAAAACTGTTTTTT.

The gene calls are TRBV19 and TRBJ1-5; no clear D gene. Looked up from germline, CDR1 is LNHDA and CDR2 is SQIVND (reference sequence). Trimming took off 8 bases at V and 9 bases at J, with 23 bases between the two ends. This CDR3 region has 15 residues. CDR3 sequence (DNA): TGTGCCAGTGGCCGGGGAGGCCCACACCTAGGGCCCCAGCATTTT. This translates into CASGRGGPHLGPQHF.

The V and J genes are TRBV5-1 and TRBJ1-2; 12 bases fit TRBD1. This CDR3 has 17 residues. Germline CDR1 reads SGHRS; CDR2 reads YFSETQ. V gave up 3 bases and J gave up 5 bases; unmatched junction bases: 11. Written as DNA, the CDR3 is TGCGCCAGCAGCTCCGGGACAGGGGGCCCCTATTGGTATGGCTACACCTTC. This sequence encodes CASSSGTGGPYWYGYTF.

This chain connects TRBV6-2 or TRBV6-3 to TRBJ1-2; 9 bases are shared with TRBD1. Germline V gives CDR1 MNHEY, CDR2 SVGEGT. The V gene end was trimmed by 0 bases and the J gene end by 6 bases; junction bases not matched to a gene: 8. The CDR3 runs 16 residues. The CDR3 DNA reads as TGTGCCAGCAGTTACTCGCGCGGACAGGGGATCGATGGCTACACCTTC. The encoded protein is CASSYSRGQGIDGYTF.

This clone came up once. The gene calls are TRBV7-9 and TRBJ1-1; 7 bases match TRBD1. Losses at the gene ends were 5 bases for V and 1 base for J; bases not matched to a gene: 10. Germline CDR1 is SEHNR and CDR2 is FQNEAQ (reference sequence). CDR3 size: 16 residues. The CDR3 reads CASSRVGGTANTEAFF. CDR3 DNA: TGTGCCAGCAGCCGAGTAGGGGGCACGGCGAACACTGAAGCTTTCTTT.

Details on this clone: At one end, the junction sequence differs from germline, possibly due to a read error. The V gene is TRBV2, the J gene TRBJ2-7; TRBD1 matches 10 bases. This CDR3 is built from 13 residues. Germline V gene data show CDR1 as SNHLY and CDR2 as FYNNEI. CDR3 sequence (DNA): TGTGCCAGCGAGACCCCGGGACAGGGGACGCAGTCCTTC. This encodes CASETPGQGTQSF.

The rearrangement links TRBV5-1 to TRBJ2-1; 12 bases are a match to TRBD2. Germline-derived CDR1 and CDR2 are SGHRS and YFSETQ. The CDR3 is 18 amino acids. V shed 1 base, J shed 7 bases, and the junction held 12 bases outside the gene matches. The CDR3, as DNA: TGCGCCAGCAGCTTGCGGCTAGCGGGGGGGCCACTCCAGAATGAGCAGTTCTTC. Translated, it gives CASSLRLAGGPLQNEQFF.

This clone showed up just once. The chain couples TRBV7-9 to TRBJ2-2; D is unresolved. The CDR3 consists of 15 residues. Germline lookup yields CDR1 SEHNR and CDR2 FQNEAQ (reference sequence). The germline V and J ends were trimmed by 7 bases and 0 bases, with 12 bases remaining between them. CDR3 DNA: TGTGCCAGCACTCTCTGGGCAGCGAACACCGGGGAGCTGTTTTTT. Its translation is CASTLWAANTGELFF.